This T cell receptor beta chain was recovered during a study of T cell responses to AZD1222 COVID-19 vaccine. Findings of the study overall: Baseline seropositivity occurred in only a handful of AZD1222 recipients.

CDR3 length: 13 residues. The V segment lost 5 bases and the J segment 4 bases; nucleotides outside the gene matches: 0. Germline values: CDR1 PRHDT, CDR2 FYEKMQ (reference sequence). Clones were read by immunoSEQ multiplex PCR, and TCRdb kept only the in-frame ones, dropping some. Altogether around 79,000 clones are present, about 85% being singletons, with the ten largest covering about 1.6%. With regard to this clone: What it recognizes is unknown.

The material sequenced was peripheral blood, taken on day 0 of AZD1222 vaccination. The clonotype comes from an adult in good health. The chain employs TRBV13 and TRBJ1-5, with 9 bases identical to TRBD1. Written as DNA, the CDR3 is TGTGCCAGCAGCGACAGGGGGAATCAGCCCCAGCATTTT. Translation: CASSDRGNQPQHF. Full variable domain (rest looked up from reference TRBV13 and TRBJ1-5): AAGVIQSPRHLIKEKRETATLKCYPIPRHDTVYWYQQGPGQDPQFLISFYEKMQSDKGSIPDRFSAQQFSDYHSELNMSSLELGDSALYFCASSDRGNQPQHFGDGTRLSIL.